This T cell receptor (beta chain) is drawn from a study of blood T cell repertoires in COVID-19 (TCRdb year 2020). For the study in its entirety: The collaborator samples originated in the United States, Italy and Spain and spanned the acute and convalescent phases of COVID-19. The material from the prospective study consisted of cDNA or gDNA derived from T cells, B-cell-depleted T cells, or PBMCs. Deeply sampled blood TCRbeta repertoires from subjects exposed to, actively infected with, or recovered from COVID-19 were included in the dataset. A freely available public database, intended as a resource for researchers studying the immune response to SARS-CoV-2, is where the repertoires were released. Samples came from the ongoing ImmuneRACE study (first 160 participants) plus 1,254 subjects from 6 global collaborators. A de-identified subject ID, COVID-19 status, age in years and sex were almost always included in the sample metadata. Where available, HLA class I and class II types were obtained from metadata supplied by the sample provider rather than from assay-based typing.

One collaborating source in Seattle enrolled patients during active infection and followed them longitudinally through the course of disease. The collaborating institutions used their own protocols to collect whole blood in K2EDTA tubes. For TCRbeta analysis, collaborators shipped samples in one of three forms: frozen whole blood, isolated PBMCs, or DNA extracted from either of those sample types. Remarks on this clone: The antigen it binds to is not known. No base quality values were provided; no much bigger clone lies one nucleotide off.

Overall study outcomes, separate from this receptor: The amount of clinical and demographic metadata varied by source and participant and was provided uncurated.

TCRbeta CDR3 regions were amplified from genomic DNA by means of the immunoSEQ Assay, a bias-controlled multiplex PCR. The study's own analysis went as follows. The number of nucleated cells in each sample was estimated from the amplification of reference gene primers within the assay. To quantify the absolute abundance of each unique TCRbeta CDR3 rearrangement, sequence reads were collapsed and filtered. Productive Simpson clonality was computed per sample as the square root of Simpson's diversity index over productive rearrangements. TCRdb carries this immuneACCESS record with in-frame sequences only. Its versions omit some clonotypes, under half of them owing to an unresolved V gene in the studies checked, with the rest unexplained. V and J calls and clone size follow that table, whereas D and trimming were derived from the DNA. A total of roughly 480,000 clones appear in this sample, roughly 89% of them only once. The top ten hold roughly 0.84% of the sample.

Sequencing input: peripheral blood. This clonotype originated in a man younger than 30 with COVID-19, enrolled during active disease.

The DNA sequence is given as TGTGCCAGCACCCCGCGGAACTATGGCTACACCTTC. Translated, this is CASTPRNYGYTF. The V gene is TRBV2 and the J gene is TRBJ1-2, with the D gene too uncertain to name. CDR1 is given as SNHLY and CDR2 as FYNNEI, both from the germline V gene. V gives up 7 bases and J gives up 2 bases, and the segment between their germline ends measures 8 bases. The CDR3, from cysteine to phenylalanine, totals 12 residues. CDR3 DNA only is kept here, 36 bases in frame from base 1.